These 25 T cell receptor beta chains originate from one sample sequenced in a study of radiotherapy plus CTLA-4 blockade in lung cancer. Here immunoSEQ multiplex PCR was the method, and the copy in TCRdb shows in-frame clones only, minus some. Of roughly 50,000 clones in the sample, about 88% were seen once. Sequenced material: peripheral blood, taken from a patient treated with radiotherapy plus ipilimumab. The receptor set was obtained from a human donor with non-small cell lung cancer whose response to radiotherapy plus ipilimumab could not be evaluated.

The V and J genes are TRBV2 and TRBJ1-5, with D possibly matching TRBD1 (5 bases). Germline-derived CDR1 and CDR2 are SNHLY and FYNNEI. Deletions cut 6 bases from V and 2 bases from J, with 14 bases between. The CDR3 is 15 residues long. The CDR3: CASRRGGEGNQPQHF. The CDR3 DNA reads TGTGCCAGCAGGAGGGGAGGAGAGGGCAATCAGCCCCAGCATTTT. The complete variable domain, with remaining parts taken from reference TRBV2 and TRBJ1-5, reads EPEVTQTPSHQVTQMGQEVILRCVPISNHLYFYWYRQILGQKVEFLVSFYNNEISEKSEIFDDQFSVERPDGSNFTLKIRSTKLEDSAMYFCASRRGGEGNQPQHFGDGTRLSIL.

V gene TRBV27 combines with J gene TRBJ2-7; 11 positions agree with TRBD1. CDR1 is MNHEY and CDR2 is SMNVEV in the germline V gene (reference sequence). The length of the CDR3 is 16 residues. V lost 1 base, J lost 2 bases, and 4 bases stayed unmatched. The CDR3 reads CASSLYPGQGAYEQYF. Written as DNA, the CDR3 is TGTGCCAGCAGTTTATACCCGGGACAGGGGGCCTACGAGCAGTACTTC.

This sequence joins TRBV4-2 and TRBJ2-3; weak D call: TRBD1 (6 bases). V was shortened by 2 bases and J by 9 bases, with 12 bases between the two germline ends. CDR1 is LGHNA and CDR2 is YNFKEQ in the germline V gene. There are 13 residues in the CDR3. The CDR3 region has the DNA TGTGCCAGCAGCCAAACCCCAGGGGAAACGCAGTATTTT. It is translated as CASSQTPGETQYF.

CDR3 residues: CASSESKVAGQDTQYF. CDR3 sequence (DNA): TGCGCCAGCAGTGAGTCGAAGGTAGCGGGGCAAGATACGCAGTATTTT. The rearrangement joins TRBV10-1 to TRBJ2-3, with 8 bases aligning to TRBD2. V trimming: 0 bases; J trimming: 5 bases; junction bases outside the gene matches: 7. CDR1 and CDR2 (germline): WNHNN, SYGVQD (reference sequence). The CDR3 spans 16 residues.

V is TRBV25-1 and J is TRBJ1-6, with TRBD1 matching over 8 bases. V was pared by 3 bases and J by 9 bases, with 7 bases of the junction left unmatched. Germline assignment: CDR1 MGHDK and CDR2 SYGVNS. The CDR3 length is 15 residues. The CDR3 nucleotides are TGTGCCAGCAGTGAGCCGACAGGGGAGGGTTCACCCCTCCACTTT. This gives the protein CASSEPTGEGSPLHF. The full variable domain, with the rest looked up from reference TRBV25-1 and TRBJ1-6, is EADIYQTPRYLVIGTGKKITLECSQTMGHDKMYWYQQDPGMELHLIHYSYGVNSTEKGDLSSESTVSRIRTEHFPLTLESARPSHTSQYLCASSEPTGEGSPLHFGNGTRLTVT.

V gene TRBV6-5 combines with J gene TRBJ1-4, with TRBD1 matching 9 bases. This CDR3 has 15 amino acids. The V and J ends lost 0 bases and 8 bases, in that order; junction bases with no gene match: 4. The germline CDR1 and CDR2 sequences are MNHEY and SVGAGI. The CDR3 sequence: CASSYSGQGNEKLFF. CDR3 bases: TGTGCCAGCAGTTACTCCGGACAGGGGAACGAAAAACTGTTTTTT.

DNA of the CDR3: TGTGCCAGCAGCCCACAGGGGTACAGGAACACTGAAGCTTTCTTT. This translates into CASSPQGYRNTEAFF. The chain combines TRBV7-9 with TRBJ1-1, with 7 bases aligning to TRBD1. This CDR3 has 15 amino acids. With V trimmed by 5 bases and J by 1 base, 7 bases remained unmatched. CDR1 is SEHNR, CDR2 FQNEAQ, per germline (reference sequence).

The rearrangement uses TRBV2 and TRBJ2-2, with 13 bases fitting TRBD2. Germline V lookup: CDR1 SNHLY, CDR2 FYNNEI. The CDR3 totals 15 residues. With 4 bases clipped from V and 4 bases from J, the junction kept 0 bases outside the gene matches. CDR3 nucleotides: TGTGCCAGCAGTGGGACTAGCGGGAGCACCGGGGAGCTGTTTTTT. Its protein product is CASSGTSGSTGELFF.

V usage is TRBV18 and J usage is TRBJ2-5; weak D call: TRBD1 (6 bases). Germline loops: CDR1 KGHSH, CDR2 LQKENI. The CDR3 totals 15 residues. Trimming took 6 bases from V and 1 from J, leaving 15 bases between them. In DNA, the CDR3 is TGTGCCAGCTCCCCAGTAGAGGGGGTCCAAGAGACCCAGTACTTC. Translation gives CASSPVEGVQETQYF. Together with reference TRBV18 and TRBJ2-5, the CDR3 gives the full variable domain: NAGVMQNPRHLVRRRGQEARLRCSPMKGHSHVYWYRQLPEEGLKFMVYLQKENIIDESGMPKERFSAEFPKEGPSILRIQQVVRGDSAAYFCASSPVEGVQETQYFGPGTRLLVL.

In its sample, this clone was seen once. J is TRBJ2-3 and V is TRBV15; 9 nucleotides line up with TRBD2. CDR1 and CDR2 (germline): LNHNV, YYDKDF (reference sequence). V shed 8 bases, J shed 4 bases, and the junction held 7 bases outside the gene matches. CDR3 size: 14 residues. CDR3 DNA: TGTGCCACCGCTATAGCGGGAGTCGCAGATACGCAGTATTTT. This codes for CATAIAGVADTQYF.

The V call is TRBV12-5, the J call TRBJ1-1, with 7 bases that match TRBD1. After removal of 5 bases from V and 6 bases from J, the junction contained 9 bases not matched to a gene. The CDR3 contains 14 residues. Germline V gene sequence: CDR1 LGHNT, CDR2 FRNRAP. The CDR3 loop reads CASGPSWDSPEAFF. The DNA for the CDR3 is TGTGCTAGTGGTCCTTCCTGGGACAGCCCTGAAGCTTTCTTT.

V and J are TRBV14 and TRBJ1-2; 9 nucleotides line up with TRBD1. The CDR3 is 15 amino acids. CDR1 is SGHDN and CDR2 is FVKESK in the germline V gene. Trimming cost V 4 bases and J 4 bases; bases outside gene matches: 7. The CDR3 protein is CASSPGQGGPYGYTF. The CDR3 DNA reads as TGTGCCAGCAGCCCGGGACAGGGAGGACCCTATGGCTACACCTTC.

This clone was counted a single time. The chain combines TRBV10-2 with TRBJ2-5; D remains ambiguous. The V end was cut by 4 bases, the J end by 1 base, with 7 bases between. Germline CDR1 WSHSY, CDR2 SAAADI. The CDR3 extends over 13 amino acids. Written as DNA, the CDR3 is TGCGCCAGCAGTGTGGGCTCCCAAGAGACCCAGTACTTC. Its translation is CASSVGSQETQYF.

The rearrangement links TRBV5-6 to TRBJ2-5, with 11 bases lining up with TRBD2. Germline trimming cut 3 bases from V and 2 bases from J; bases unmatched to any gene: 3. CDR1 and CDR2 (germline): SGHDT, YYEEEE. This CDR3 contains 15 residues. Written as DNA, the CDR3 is TGTGCCAGCAGCTCGCGACTAGCGGGGCAAGAGACCCAGTACTTC. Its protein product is CASSSRLAGQETQYF.

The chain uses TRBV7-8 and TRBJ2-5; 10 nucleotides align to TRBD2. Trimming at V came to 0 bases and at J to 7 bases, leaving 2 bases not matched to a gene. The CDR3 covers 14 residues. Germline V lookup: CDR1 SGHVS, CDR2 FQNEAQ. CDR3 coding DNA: TGTGCCAGCAGCTTAGCACCTAGCGGGGGGACCCAGTACTTC. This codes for CASSLAPSGGTQYF.

CDR3 nucleotide sequence: TGTGCCAGCAGTTTACGGCCGGGGGACAGATATAATTCACCCCTCCACTTT. This encodes CASSLRPGDRYNSPLHF. The chain links TRBV27 to TRBJ1-6; 7 positions match TRBD1. This CDR3 has 17 amino acids. With 2 bases clipped from V and 4 bases from J, the junction kept 8 bases outside the gene matches. Per the germline V gene, CDR1 is MNHEY and CDR2 is SMNVEV (reference sequence).

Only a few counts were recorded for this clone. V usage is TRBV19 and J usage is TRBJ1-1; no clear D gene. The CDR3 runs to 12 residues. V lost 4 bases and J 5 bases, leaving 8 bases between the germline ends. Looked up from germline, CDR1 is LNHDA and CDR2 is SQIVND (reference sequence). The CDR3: CASSRRGTEAFF. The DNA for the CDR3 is TGTGCCAGTAGTAGAAGAGGGACTGAAGCTTTCTTT.

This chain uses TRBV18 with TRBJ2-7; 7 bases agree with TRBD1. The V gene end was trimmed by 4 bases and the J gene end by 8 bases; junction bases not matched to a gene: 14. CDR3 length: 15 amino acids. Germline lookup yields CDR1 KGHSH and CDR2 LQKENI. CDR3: CASSHTGEGFVKQYF. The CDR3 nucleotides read TGTGCCAGCTCACATACAGGGGAAGGGTTCGTAAAGCAGTACTTC.

The CDR3 spells CASSSLAGGPEQYF. The CDR3 DNA is TGCGCCAGCAGCTCACTAGCGGGAGGGCCCGAGCAGTACTTC. This sequence joins TRBV5-1 and TRBJ2-7; TRBD2 aligns across 13 bases. V lost 3 bases, J lost 6 bases, and 3 bases stayed unmatched. The CDR3 covers 14 residues. Germline lookup yields CDR1 SGHRS and CDR2 YFSETQ.

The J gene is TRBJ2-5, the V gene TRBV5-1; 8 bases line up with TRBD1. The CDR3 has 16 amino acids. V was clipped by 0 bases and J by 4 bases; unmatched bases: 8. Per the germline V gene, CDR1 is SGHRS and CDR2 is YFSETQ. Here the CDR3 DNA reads TGCGCCAGCAGCTTGGCGACAGGGGCCCGGGGAGAGACCCAGTACTTC. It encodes CASSLATGARGETQYF. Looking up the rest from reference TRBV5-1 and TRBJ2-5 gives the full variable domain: KAGVTQTPRYLIKTRGQQVTLSCSPISGHRSVSWYQQTPGQGLQFLFEYFSETQRNKGNFPGRFSGRQFSNSRSEMNVSTLELGDSALYLCASSLATGARGETQYFGPGTRLLVL.

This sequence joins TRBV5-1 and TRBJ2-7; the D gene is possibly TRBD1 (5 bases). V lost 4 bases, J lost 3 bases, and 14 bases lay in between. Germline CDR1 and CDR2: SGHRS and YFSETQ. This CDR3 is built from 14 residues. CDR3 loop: CASSPTDPYYEQYF. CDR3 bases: TGCGCCAGCAGCCCGACAGACCCCTACTACGAGCAGTACTTC.

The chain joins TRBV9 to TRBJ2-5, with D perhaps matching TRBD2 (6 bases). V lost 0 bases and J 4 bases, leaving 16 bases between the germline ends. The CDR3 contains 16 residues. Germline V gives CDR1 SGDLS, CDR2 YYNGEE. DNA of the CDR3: TGTGCCAGCAGCGTAGACGAGGGGCGCGGGATAGAGACCCAGTACTTC. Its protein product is CASSVDEGRGIETQYF.

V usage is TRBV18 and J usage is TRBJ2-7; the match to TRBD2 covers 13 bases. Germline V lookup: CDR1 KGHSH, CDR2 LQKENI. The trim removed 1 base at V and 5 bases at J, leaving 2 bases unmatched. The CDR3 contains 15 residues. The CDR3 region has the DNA TGTGCCAGCTCACCACGACTAGCGGGGGGAAACGAGCAGTACTTC. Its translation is CASSPRLAGGNEQYF.

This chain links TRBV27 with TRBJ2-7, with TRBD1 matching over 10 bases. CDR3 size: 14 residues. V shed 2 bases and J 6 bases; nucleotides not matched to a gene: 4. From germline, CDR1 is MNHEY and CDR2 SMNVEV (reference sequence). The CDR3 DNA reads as TGTGCCAGCAGTTTAGGGACAGGGGTATTCGAGCAGTACTTC. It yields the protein CASSLGTGVFEQYF.

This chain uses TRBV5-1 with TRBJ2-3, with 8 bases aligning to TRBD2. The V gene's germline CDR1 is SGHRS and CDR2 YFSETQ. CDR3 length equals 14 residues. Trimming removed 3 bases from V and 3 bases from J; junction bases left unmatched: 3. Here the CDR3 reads CASSSGLETDTQYF. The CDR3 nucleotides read TGCGCCAGCAGCTCGGGACTAGAGACAGATACGCAGTATTTT.